A selection of T cell receptor beta chains follows, all from one sample in a study of blood T cell repertoires in COVID-19. Measured with immunoSEQ multiplex PCR; TCRdb has only the in-frame clones, and not every one. Among some 220,000 clones listed, around 84% were seen once. Material for sequencing was peripheral blood. The receptors were sampled from a man between 50 and 59 years old who had recovered from COVID-19. Each CDR3 is given with its conserved first and last residue. Each record gives: CDR3 DNA, CDR3 protein, D gene, J gene, V gene. The D gene is left open where the match is weak.

TGTGCCAGCAGCTGGACAGGCTCTGGAAACACCATATATTTT,CASSWTGSGNTIYF,TRBD1,TRBJ1-3,TRBV14
TGCGCCAGCAGCTTACCGGAGACTAGCGGGAGGGATGAGCAGTTCTTC,CASSLPETSGRDEQFF,TRBD2,TRBJ2-1,TRBV5-1
TGTGCCTGGAGCCCGGACACCAATTCACCCCTCCACTTT,CAWSPDTNSPLHF,NA,TRBJ1-6,TRBV30
TGTGCCACCAGCAGAGATAGGGGGGGCGTCAATTCACCCCTCCACTTT,CATSRDRGGVNSPLHF,NA,TRBJ1-6,TRBV15
TGTGCCAGCAGTTTCTCCCGCTGGACTAGCGGGAGCGGGTTTGCCAAAAACATTCAGTACTTC,CASSFSRWTSGSGFAKNIQYF,TRBD2,TRBJ2-4,TRBV28
TGCAGTGCTAGTAGCGGCGCGGGAGACACCATATATTTT,CSASSGAGDTIYF,NA,TRBJ1-3,TRBV20-1
TGTGCCAGCAGTTCCAGGACGCTTGGACAGTTTTACAATGAGCAGTTCTTC,CASSSRTLGQFYNEQFF,NA,TRBJ2-1,TRBV7-2
TGTGCCAGCAGAACCCAACAGGGAGGGGAGCTGTTTTTT,CASRTQQGGELFF,NA,TRBJ2-2,TRBV6-5
TGTGCCAGCAGCGCCTTAGGACTAGCGACCTACGAGCAGTACTTC,CASSALGLATYEQYF,TRBD2,TRBJ2-7,TRBV9
TGTGCCACCAGTGACGGAGGACAGGGGGCCAACAATGAGCAGTTCTTC,CATSDGGQGANNEQFF,TRBD1,TRBJ2-1,TRBV24-1
TGTGCCACCAGGCCTAGCGGGAGCGGGGAGCTGTTTTTT,CATRPSGSGELFF,TRBD2,TRBJ2-2,TRBV24-1
TGTGCCTGGACCCAAACTAGGACTAGCGGGAGGCCCTACAATGAGCAGTTCTTC,CAWTQTRTSGRPYNEQFF,TRBD2,TRBJ2-1,TRBV30
TGTGCCAGTAGTCTTGGCCTAGTTGGTTACAATGAGCAGTTCTTC,CASSLGLVGYNEQFF,NA,TRBJ2-1,TRBV19
TGTGCCAGCAGGTCGACAGGTCAAGAGACCCAGTACTTC,CASRSTGQETQYF,NA,TRBJ2-5,TRBV6-5
TGCAGCATCAAAGGGGTCGGAGAAAAACTGTTTTTT,CSIKGVGEKLFF,NA,TRBJ1-4,TRBV29-1
TGTGCCAGCAGTTACGCCGCAGGGTTAGCGGGGCAAACGCAGTATTTT,CASSYAAGLAGQTQYF,TRBD2,TRBJ2-3,TRBV28
TGTGCCACCAGTGACGCTCGGACTAGCGGAATGTACAATGAGCAGTTCTTC,CATSDARTSGMYNEQFF,TRBD2,TRBJ2-1,TRBV24-1